A single sample is the source of the 27 T cell receptor beta chains below, sequenced in a study of blood T cell repertoires in COVID-19. The assay was immunoSEQ multiplex PCR, and TCRdb's table has in-frame clones only and misses some. The data contain roughly 400,000 clones, 80% to 95% of them singletons. The sequenced sample consisted of PBMCs or T cells enriched from blood (not recorded which). Receptors were obtained from a man between 18 and 35 years old who had recovered from COVID-19.

The chain combines TRBV18 with TRBJ2-2; no firm D call. Trimming stripped 3 bases from V and 0 bases from J, with 17 bases between. Looked up from germline, CDR1 is KGHSH and CDR2 is LQKENI. CDR3 size: 18 residues. The DNA of the CDR3 is TGTGCCAGCTCACCGCGGATCCGATCTAAAGCGAACACCGGGGAGCTGTTTTTT. Protein sequence: CASSPRIRSKANTGELFF. The complete variable domain, with remaining parts taken from reference TRBV18 and TRBJ2-2, reads NAGVMQNPRHLVRRRGQEARLRCSPMKGHSHVYWYRQLPEEGLKFMVYLQKENIIDESGMPKERFSAEFPKEGPSILRIQQVVRGDSAAYFCASSPRIRSKANTGELFFGEGSRLTVL.

This sequence joins TRBV5-4 and TRBJ2-7, with D tentatively TRBD2 (5 bases). The CDR3 contains 18 residues. Germline CDR1 and CDR2: SGHNT and YYREEE (reference sequence). V was clipped by 4 bases and J by 0 bases, with 23 bases between them. The CDR3 DNA sequence: TGTGCCAGCAGCCGAGGAAGTTCGGGTGTCGGGGACTCCTACGAGCAGTACTTC. It is translated as CASSRGSSGVGDSYEQYF.

CDR3 in amino acids: CATRYRSSGNTIYF. DNA of the CDR3: TGTGCCACCCGCTACAGGAGCTCTGGAAACACCATATATTTT. The J gene is TRBJ1-3, the V gene TRBV6-5; the D gene is possibly TRBD1 (5 bases). The V and J ends lost 10 bases and 0 bases respectively, with 13 bases between them. The CDR3 spans 14 residues. Germline CDR1 reads MNHEY; CDR2 reads SVGAGI.

The V call is TRBV3-1 (or the pseudogene TRBV3-2), the J call TRBJ1-2, with TRBD1 as a possible D gene (5 bases). The CDR3 is made up of 15 amino acids. V was trimmed by 3 bases and J by 2 bases, leaving 13 bases between them. CDR1 and CDR2 from the germline V gene are LGHDT and YNNKEL (reference sequence). This CDR3 reads CASSHAAGKNYGYTF. CDR3 bases: TGTGCCAGCAGCCATGCGGCAGGGAAAAACTATGGCTACACCTTC.

The CDR3 reads CAISDPGTGKRDSPLHF. The CDR3 DNA reads as TGTGCCATCAGTGATCCCGGGACAGGGAAACGCGATTCACCCCTCCACTTT. The chain has TRBV10-3 and TRBJ1-6; 9 bases fit TRBD1. Germline CDR1 and CDR2: ENHRY and SYGVKD. Unmatched junction bases numbered 11, after V lost 3 bases and J lost 8 bases. The CDR3 length is 17 residues.

V usage is TRBV7-9 and J usage is TRBJ1-1; D is ambiguous. V shed 4 bases and J shed 4 bases, with 10 bases lying between them. The CDR3 totals 13 residues. Germline CDR1 SEHNR, CDR2 FQNEAQ (reference sequence). The CDR3 loop is CASSSQRGTEAFF. For the CDR3, the DNA is TGTGCCAGCAGCTCCCAACGGGGCACTGAAGCTTTCTTT.

The genes are TRBV3-1 (or the pseudogene TRBV3-2) and TRBJ2-7; D possibly corresponds to TRBD2 (5 bases). Germline loops: CDR1 LGHDT, CDR2 YNNKEL (reference sequence). With 2 bases removed from V and 2 bases from J, the gap between germline ends came to 10 bases. CDR3 size: 14 residues. CDR3 coding DNA: TGTGCCAGCAGCCAAAGAGGGCTGCCCTACGAGCAGTACTTC. Its translation is CASSQRGLPYEQYF.

This clone was observed once. The chain employs TRBV27 and TRBJ2-7; TRBD2 aligns across 8 bases. Germline lookup yields CDR1 MNHEY and CDR2 SMNVEV (reference sequence). The trim removed 4 bases at V and 1 base at J, leaving 6 bases unmatched. CDR3 length: 15 amino acids. As DNA, the CDR3 is TGTGCCAGCAGTTCTGTGGCGGGAGGATCCTACGAGCAGTACTTC. As protein: CASSSVAGGSYEQYF.

This clone has just one count. The chain recombines TRBV10-3 with TRBJ2-5, with 7 nucleotides matching TRBD2. Trimming took 4 bases from V and 2 from J; bases not matched to a gene: 4. The CDR3 runs to 14 residues. Germline V gene sequence: CDR1 ENHRY, CDR2 SYGVKD. The CDR3: CAISGGGSQETQYF. The CDR3 coding sequence is TGTGCCATCAGTGGGGGGGGGAGTCAAGAGACCCAGTACTTC.

This clone was observed a few times. The chain recombines TRBV6-1 with TRBJ2-4; 10 bases match TRBD1. The CDR3 runs to 15 residues. The V segment lost 2 bases and the J segment 3 bases; nucleotides outside the gene matches: 1. Germline V gene sequence: CDR1 MNHNS, CDR2 SASEGT. The CDR3 nucleotides read TGTGCCAGCAGTGAAAGGACAGGGGGCAAAAACATTCAGTACTTC. This codes for CASSERTGGKNIQYF.

This clone came up a few times. The chain couples TRBV28 to TRBJ1-2; 9 positions match TRBD1. Germline assignment: CDR1 MDHEN and CDR2 SYDVKM. The CDR3 sequence is 14 residues long. Trimming removed 3 bases from V and 8 bases from J; junction bases left unmatched: 7. The CDR3 DNA reads as TGTGCCAGCAGTTTGCTCTCGACAGGGGGAGGCTACACCTTC. It yields the protein CASSLLSTGGGYTF.

The V call is TRBV27, the J call TRBJ2-1, with D maybe TRBD2 (6 bases). Trimming shortened V by 6 bases and J by 0 bases, and 15 bases separated the two germline ends. The V gene's germline CDR1 is MNHEY and CDR2 SMNVEV (reference sequence). This CDR3 region has 16 residues. CDR3: CASSLSGGDSYNEQFF. CDR3 DNA: TGTGCCAGCAGCCTTTCAGGAGGGGACTCCTACAATGAGCAGTTCTTC.

The CDR3 DNA is TGTGCCAGCAGTGAGGATGACAGGCTAAAAGAGGTAAACACCATATATTTT. Its protein product is CASSEDDRLKEVNTIYF. The chain is built from TRBV6-4 and TRBJ1-3; a possible D gene is TRBD1 (6 bases). Germline assignment: CDR1 MRHNA and CDR2 SNTAGT. V gave up 3 bases and J gave up 6 bases, with 21 bases separating them. The CDR3 length is 17 residues.

The J gene is TRBJ1-5, the V gene TRBV12-5; D perhaps matches TRBD1 (6 bases). The CDR3 runs 13 residues. CDR1 is LGHNT and CDR2 is FRNRAP in the germline V gene. The germline V and J ends were trimmed by 6 bases and 13 bases, with 19 bases remaining between them. The CDR3 spells CASGPGHYLPQHF. DNA of the CDR3: TGTGCTAGTGGCCCGGGACATTATCTCCCTCAGCATTTT. Looking up the rest from reference TRBV12-5 and TRBJ1-5 gives the full variable domain: DARVTQTPRHKVTEMGQEVTMRCQPILGHNTVFWYRQTMMQGLELLAYFRNRAPLDDSGMPKDRFSAEMPDATLATLKIQPSEPRDSAVYFCASGPGHYLPQHFGDGTRLSIL.

The CDR3 DNA is TGCGCCAGCAGCCAAGATACGTTCGGGTATTCACCCCTCCACTTT. This sequence encodes CASSQDTFGYSPLHF. This chain joins TRBV4-1 and TRBJ1-6; D is unclear. Germline V gives CDR1 MGHRA, CDR2 YSYEKL. The CDR3 spans 15 residues. Trimming took 0 bases from V and 8 from J, leaving 11 bases between them.

V gene TRBV28 combines with J gene TRBJ1-2, with TRBD1 as a possible D gene (6 bases). Germline CDR1 MDHEN, CDR2 SYDVKM. V was clipped by 2 bases and J by 2 bases, with 9 bases between them. This CDR3 has 14 amino acids. CDR3 residues: CASSLRGANYGYTF. As DNA, the CDR3 is TGTGCCAGCAGTTTACGGGGGGCAAACTATGGCTACACCTTC.

This clone was picked up one time. The chain employs TRBV10-3 and TRBJ1-2; D is unclear. CDR3 size: 12 residues. V shed 4 bases and J shed 1 base, with 4 bases lying between them. Germline lookup yields CDR1 ENHRY and CDR2 SYGVKD. The CDR3 protein is CAISGSNYGYTF. The CDR3 DNA reads TGTGCCATCAGTGGGAGTAACTATGGCTACACCTTC.

V gene TRBV6-1 combines with J gene TRBJ1-1; 7 nucleotides align to TRBD1. Germline V CDR1 and CDR2: MNHNS, SASEGT. The CDR3 sequence is 16 residues long. V was clipped by 4 bases and J by 3 bases; unmatched bases: 11. The CDR3 protein is CASSATGFGWDTEAFF. For the CDR3, the DNA is TGTGCCAGCAGTGCGACAGGGTTTGGTTGGGACACTGAAGCTTTCTTT.

The chain recombines TRBV15 with TRBJ2-7; 7 bases map to TRBD1. There are 15 residues in the CDR3. Germline V gene lookup returns CDR1 LNHNV and CDR2 YYDKDF (reference sequence). V was clipped by 0 bases and J by 4 bases; unmatched bases: 6. CDR3 protein: CATSRDRGQGYEQYF. The CDR3 nucleotides read TGTGCCACCAGCAGAGATAGGGGGCAAGGGTACGAGCAGTACTTC. The full variable domain, with the rest looked up from reference TRBV15 and TRBJ2-7, is DAMVIQNPRYQVTQFGKPVTLSCSQTLNHNVMYWYQQKSSQAPKLLFHYYDKDFNNEADTPDNFQSRRPNTSFCFLDIRSPGLGDTAMYLCATSRDRGQGYEQYFGPGTRLTVT.

This chain joins TRBV19 and TRBJ1-2, with D perhaps matching TRBD1 (5 bases). The CDR3 sequence is 16 residues long. The ends were cut back, 3 bases at V and 2 bases at J, with 16 bases in the middle. The germline V gene has CDR1 LNHDA and CDR2 SQIVND (reference sequence). The CDR3 coding sequence is TGTGCCAGTAGTATCGGCGGGGCGGCTTTGAACTATGGCTACACCTTC. This sequence encodes CASSIGGAALNYGYTF.

The chain couples TRBV7-9 to TRBJ1-1, with D possibly TRBD1 on 5 matching bases. The CDR3 extends over 15 amino acids. The V gene lost 0 bases and the J gene lost 5 bases, with 13 bases spanning the gap. Germline V CDR1 and CDR2: SEHNR, FQNEAQ (reference sequence). CDR3 sequence reads: CASSLAVGVRTEAFF. CDR3 in DNA: TGTGCCAGCAGCTTAGCGGTAGGGGTGAGGACTGAAGCTTTCTTT.

CDR3 DNA sequence: TGTGCCAGTAGCACACGACAGGGCACTGAAGCTTTCTTT. It specifies CASSTRQGTEAFF. The chain joins TRBV19 to TRBJ1-1; 7 bases line up with TRBD1. From germline, CDR1 is LNHDA and CDR2 SQIVND (reference sequence). Trimming at V came to 6 bases and at J to 4 bases, leaving 5 bases not matched to a gene. The CDR3 covers 13 residues.

V gene TRBV6-6 combines with J gene TRBJ1-1, with TRBD1 matching 10 bases. V lost 6 bases to trimming and J lost 2 bases; unmatched junction nucleotides: 6. The germline CDR1 and CDR2 sequences are MNHNY and SVGAGI (reference sequence). The CDR3 spans 15 residues. The CDR3 loop is CASRRGTGVNTEAFF. DNA for the CDR3: TGTGCCAGCAGACGTGGGACAGGGGTAAACACTGAAGCTTTCTTT.

The V and J genes are TRBV7-6 and TRBJ2-2, with TRBD2 identical over 12 bases. The CDR3 consists of 15 residues. CDR1 SGHVS and CDR2 FNYEAQ come from the germline V gene. The J segment lost 6 bases and the V segment lost 5 bases, leaving 4 bases of the junction unmatched. The CDR3: CASSPGLAGPGELFF. CDR3 DNA sequence: TGTGCCAGCAGCCCCGGACTAGCGGGGCCCGGGGAGCTGTTTTTT.

CDR3 nucleotide sequence: TGTGCCAGCAGCTTAGTCCCGATAGCGGGGGAGCAGTACTTC. It yields the protein CASSLVPIAGEQYF. The chain is built from TRBV11-2 and TRBJ2-7; 8 bases map to TRBD2. The trim removed 1 base at V and 7 bases at J, leaving 6 bases unmatched. CDR3 length equals 14 residues. Germline V CDR1 and CDR2: SGHAT, FQNNGV.

The chain is built from TRBV28 and TRBJ1-1; D is possibly TRBD1 (6 bases). V lost 6 bases, J lost 3 bases, and 20 bases lay in between. The length of the CDR3 is 16 residues. The germline V gene encodes CDR1 MDHEN and CDR2 SYDVKM. CDR3 loop: CASSRRGGAKYTEAFF. The CDR3 bases are TGTGCCAGCAGCCGGAGGGGGGGCGCTAAGTACACTGAAGCTTTCTTT.

The rearrangement links TRBV5-1 to TRBJ1-3, with D maybe TRBD1 (6 bases). Trimming cost V 3 bases and J 4 bases, with 20 bases left between them. The CDR3 totals 17 residues. From germline, CDR1 is SGHRS and CDR2 YFSETQ. The CDR3 coding sequence is TGCGCCAGCAGCTCCGTCGGGACATTTGAAGGCGGAAACACCATATATTTT. Translation gives CASSSVGTFEGGNTIYF.